The 15 T cell receptor beta chains below come from one sample, sequenced in a study of cytomegalovirus exposure and HLA in healthy donors (dated by TCRdb to the late 2010s). Library generation was performed with the immunoSEQ multiplex PCR assay. The multiplex PCR relied on a mix of 60 forward primers for TCR Vbeta segments and 13 reverse primers for TCR Jbeta segments. Held by TCRdb, this immuneACCESS table contains in-frame sequences only and omits some clones. Under half of the omission traces to an unresolved V gene where checked; the cause of the rest is unknown. This sample is represented by 85,000 to 90,000 clones; about 80% of them were singletons. About 9.4% of the sample is taken by the ten largest. The specimen was PBMCs. The receptors were gathered from a man in his thirties or forties in good health and CMV-seropositive.

V usage is TRBV5-1 and J usage is TRBJ1-1; D not resolved. Per germline, CDR1 SGHRS and CDR2 YFSETQ. The CDR3 totals 16 residues. Trimming removed 0 bases from V and 4 bases from J, with 16 bases in between. This CDR3 reads CASSLEVLGRPTEAFF. Here the CDR3 DNA reads TGCGCCAGCAGCTTGGAGGTTCTTGGGAGGCCCACTGAAGCTTTCTTT.

The chain has TRBV30 and TRBJ2-2; TRBD1 might be the D (5 bases). CDR1 GTSNPN and CDR2 SVGIG come from the germline V gene (reference sequence). The CDR3 covers 13 residues. V was shortened by 0 bases and J by 4 bases, with 6 bases between the two germline ends. In DNA, the CDR3 is TGTGCCTGGAGTGTTAGGGGCACCGGGGAGCTGTTTTTT. It codes for CAWSVRGTGELFF.

The genes are TRBV5-4 and TRBJ2-5, with a weak D call TRBD1 (6 bases). With 4 bases removed from V and 5 bases from J, the gap between germline ends came to 9 bases. CDR3 length equals 12 residues. The germline CDR1 and CDR2 sequences are SGHNT and YYREEE (reference sequence). CDR3 sequence (DNA): TGTGCCAGCAGCAGACAGGCGGAGACCCAGTACTTC. It codes for CASSRQAETQYF.

With respect to this clone: Just one base apart from a much larger clone, this may be a read error. V is TRBV7-2 and J is TRBJ2-7, with 9 bases identical to TRBD1. From germline, CDR1 is SGHTA and CDR2 FQGNSA. Germline trimming cut 5 bases from V and 3 bases from J; bases unmatched to any gene: 8. The CDR3 is 15 amino acids. The CDR3 spells CASSRTGTGYYEQYF. CDR3 DNA: TGTGCCAGCAGCAGAACCGGGACAGGGTACTACGAGCAGTACTTC.

V is TRBV7-2 and J is TRBJ2-1, with 7 positions matching TRBD2. Germline lookup yields CDR1 SGHTA and CDR2 FQGNSA. Trimming took 3 bases from V and 3 from J; bases not matched to a gene: 8. The CDR3 is 16 amino acids. The CDR3 loop reads CASSFGGGGLYNEQFF. The DNA of the CDR3 is TGTGCCAGCAGCTTCGGCGGGGGAGGACTCTACAATGAGCAGTTCTTC.

CDR3 nucleotides: TGTGCCAGCAGCCCCGGGGCAGGGGCCGGCTACGAGCAGTACTTC. It translates to CASSPGAGAGYEQYF. This rearrangement joins TRBV28 to TRBJ2-7, with a possible D match to TRBD1 (6 bases). Trimming took 6 bases from V and 3 from J, leaving 18 bases between them. Germline lookup yields CDR1 MDHEN and CDR2 SYDVKM. There are 15 residues in the CDR3.

V gene TRBV4-3 combines with J gene TRBJ1-2; D gene ambiguous. This CDR3 has 16 amino acids. Germline lookup yields CDR1 LGHNA and CDR2 YSLEER. V was trimmed by 0 bases and J by 3 bases, leaving 14 bases between them. Here the CDR3 DNA reads TGCGCCAGCAGCCAAGACCGTAGCGGGCCCTACTATGGCTACACCTTC. Translation gives CASSQDRSGPYYGYTF.

The genes are TRBV7-9 and TRBJ2-5; TRBD2 is a possible D gene (5 bases). This CDR3 contains 18 residues. Trimming stripped 2 bases from V and 3 bases from J, with 22 bases between. The V gene's germline CDR1 is SEHNR and CDR2 FQNEAQ (reference sequence). Here the CDR3 DNA reads TGTGCCAGCAGCTTAATAGTCTGGCGGGCGTTACTTAAAGAGACCCAGTACTTC. Protein sequence: CASSLIVWRALLKETQYF.

The rearrangement uses TRBV4-3 and TRBJ2-1, with D perhaps TRBD2 (7 bases). CDR1 LGHNA and CDR2 YSLEER come from the germline V gene. The CDR3 is 16 residues long. The ends were cut back, 0 bases at V and 4 bases at J, with 13 bases in the middle. The CDR3 nucleotides read TGCGCCAGCAGCCAAGAGGGCGGGGGCACTTACAATGAGCAGTTCTTC. The encoded protein is CASSQEGGGTYNEQFF.

The chain joins TRBV7-9 to TRBJ1-2, with a weak D call TRBD1 (5 bases). Germline values: CDR1 SEHNR, CDR2 FQNEAQ (reference sequence). The CDR3 is 12 amino acids. V dropped 1 base and J dropped 7 bases, with 7 bases sitting between them. The CDR3 spells CASSLDGAGYTF. The CDR3 nucleotides read TGTGCCAGCAGCTTAGATGGGGCTGGCTACACCTTC.

The sample holds one count of this clone. The chain has TRBV7-3 and TRBJ1-1, with 10 bases that match TRBD1. Losses at the gene ends were 9 bases for V and 7 bases for J; bases not matched to a gene: 14. The CDR3 length is 15 residues. Germline V lookup: CDR1 SGHTA, CDR2 FQGTGA. The CDR3 DNA reads as TGTGCCAGATGGACCGGTGGGACAGGGGTTTGTGAAGCTTTCTTT. This gives the protein CARWTGGTGVCEAFF. Based on the CDR3 plus reference TRBV7-3 and TRBJ1-1, the full variable domain is GAGVSQTPSNKVTEKGKYVELRCDPISGHTALYWYRQSLGQGPEFLIYFQGTGAADDSGLPNDRFFAVRPEGSVSTLKIQRTERGDSAVYLCARWTGGTGVCEAFFGQGTRLTVV.

The chain joins TRBV7-9 to TRBJ2-2; possibly TRBD2 for D (7 bases). The CDR3 has 16 residues. The V end was cut by 3 bases, the J end by 0 bases, with 11 bases between. The germline CDR1 and CDR2 sequences are SEHNR and FQNEAQ (reference sequence). The DNA for the CDR3 is TGTGCCAGCAGCTTCCGGGGGGCCGCGAACACCGGGGAGCTGTTTTTT. This sequence encodes CASSFRGAANTGELFF.

The CDR3 spells CASRGTGNEKLFF. The CDR3 coding sequence is TGTGCCAGCAGAGGGACAGGGAATGAAAAACTGTTTTTT. This chain links TRBV6-5 with TRBJ1-4, with 9 bases that match TRBD1. This CDR3 spans 13 amino acids. With 6 bases clipped from V and 5 bases from J, the junction kept 1 base outside the gene matches. The germline V gene has CDR1 MNHEY and CDR2 SVGAGI.

The chain has TRBV9 and TRBJ2-7; tentative D call: TRBD1 (6 bases). The length of the CDR3 is 16 residues. Trimming took off 3 bases at V and 0 bases at J, with 16 bases between the two ends. CDR1 and CDR2 (germline): SGDLS, YYNGEE. CDR3 region: CASSDAVDSSSYEQYF. The CDR3 coding sequence is TGTGCCAGCAGCGACGCCGTGGACAGTAGCTCCTACGAGCAGTACTTC.

The chain links TRBV28 to TRBJ2-5, with 7 nucleotides matching TRBD2. The CDR3 runs to 14 residues. The V segment lost 6 bases and the J segment 5 bases; nucleotides outside the gene matches: 9. The germline V gene has CDR1 MDHEN and CDR2 SYDVKM. The CDR3 DNA sequence: TGTGCCAGCAGGCCCGGGACTATGCTTGAGACCCAGTACTTC. It specifies CASRPGTMLETQYF.